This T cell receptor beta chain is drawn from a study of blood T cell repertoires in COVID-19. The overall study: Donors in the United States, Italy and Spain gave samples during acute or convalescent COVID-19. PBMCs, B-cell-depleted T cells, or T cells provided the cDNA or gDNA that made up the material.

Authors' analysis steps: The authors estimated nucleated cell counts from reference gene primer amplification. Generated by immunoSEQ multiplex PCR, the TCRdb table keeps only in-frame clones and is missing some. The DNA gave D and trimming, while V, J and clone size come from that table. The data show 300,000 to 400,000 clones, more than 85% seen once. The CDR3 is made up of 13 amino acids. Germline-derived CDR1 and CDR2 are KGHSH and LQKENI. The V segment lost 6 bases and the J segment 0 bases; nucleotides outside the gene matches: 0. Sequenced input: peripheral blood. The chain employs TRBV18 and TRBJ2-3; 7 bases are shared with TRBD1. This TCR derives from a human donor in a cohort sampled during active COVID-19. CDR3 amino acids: CASSTGSTDTQYF. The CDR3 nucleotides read TGTGCCAGCTCGACAGGGAGCACAGATACGCAGTATTTT.